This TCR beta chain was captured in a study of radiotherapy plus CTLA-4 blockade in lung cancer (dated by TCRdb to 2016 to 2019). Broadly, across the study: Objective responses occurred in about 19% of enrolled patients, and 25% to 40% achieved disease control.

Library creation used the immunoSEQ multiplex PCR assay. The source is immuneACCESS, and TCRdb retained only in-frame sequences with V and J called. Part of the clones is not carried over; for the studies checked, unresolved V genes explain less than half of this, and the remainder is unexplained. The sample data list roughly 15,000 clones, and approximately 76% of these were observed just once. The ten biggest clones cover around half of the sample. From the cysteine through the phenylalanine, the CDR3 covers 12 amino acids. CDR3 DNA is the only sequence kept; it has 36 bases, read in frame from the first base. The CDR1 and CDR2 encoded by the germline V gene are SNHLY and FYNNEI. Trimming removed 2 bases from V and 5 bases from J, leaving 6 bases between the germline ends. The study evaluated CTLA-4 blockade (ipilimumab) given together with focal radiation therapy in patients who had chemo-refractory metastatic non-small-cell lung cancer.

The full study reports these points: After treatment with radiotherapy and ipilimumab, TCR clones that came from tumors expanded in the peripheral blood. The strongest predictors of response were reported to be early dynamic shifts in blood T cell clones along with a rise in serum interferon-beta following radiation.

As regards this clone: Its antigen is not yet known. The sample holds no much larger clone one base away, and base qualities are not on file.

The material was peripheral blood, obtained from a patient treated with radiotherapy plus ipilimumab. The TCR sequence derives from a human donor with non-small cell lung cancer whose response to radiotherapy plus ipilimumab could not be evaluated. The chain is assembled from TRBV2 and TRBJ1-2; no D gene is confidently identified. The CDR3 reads CASSETDYGYTF. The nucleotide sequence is TGTGCCAGCAGTGAAACAGATTATGGCTACACCTTC.